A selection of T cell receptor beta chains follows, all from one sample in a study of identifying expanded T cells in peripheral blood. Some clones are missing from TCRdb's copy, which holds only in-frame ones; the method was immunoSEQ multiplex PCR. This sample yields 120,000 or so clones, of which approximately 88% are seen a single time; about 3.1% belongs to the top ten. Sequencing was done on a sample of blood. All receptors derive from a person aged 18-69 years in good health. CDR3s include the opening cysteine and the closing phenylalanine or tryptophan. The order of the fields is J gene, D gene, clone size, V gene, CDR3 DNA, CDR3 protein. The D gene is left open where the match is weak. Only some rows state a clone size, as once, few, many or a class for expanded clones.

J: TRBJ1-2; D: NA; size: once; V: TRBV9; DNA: TGTGCCAGCACTTCCACTCCCGGCGGGGGAAATGGCGGCTACACCTTC; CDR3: CASTSTPGGGNGGYTF
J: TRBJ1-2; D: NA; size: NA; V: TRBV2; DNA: TGTGCCAGCAGTGAGAGAGGATTCGGTGATGGCTACACCTTC; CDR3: CASSERGFGDGYTF
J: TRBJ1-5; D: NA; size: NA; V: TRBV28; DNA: TGTGCCAGCAGCGGGGCTTATCAGCCCCAGCATTTT; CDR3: CASSGAYQPQHF
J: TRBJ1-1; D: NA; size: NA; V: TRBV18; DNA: TGTGCCAGCTCACCAATATCACAGACCATGAACACTGAAGCTTTCTTT; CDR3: CASSPISQTMNTEAFF
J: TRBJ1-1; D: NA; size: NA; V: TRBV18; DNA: TGTGCCAGCTCACCATCGGACACTGAAGCTTTCTTT; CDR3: CASSPSDTEAFF
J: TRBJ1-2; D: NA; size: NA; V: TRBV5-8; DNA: TGTGCCAGCAGTGGGGAATTCTATGGCTACACCTTC; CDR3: CASSGEFYGYTF
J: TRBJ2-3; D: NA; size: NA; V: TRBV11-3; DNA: TGTGCCAGCAGCTTAGGTGGCGGGAGCACAGATACGCAGTATTTT; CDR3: CASSLGGGSTDTQYF
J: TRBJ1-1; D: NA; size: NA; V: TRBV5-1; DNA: TGCGCCAGCAGATCTGAACAGAGAAGGACTGAAGCTTTCTTT; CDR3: CASRSEQRRTEAFF
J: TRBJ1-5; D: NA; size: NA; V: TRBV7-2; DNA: TGTGCCAGCAGCCAACAGAGCGGGGGTAATCAGCCCCAGCATTTT; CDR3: CASSQQSGGNQPQHF
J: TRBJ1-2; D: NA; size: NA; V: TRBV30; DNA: TGTGCCTGGAGACACCAGGGAGGTGCCTATGGCTACACCTTC; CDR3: CAWRHQGGAYGYTF
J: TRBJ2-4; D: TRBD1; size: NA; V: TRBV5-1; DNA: TGCGCCAGCAGCGCGGGACAGGGGAGAAACATTCAGTACTTC; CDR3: CASSAGQGRNIQYF
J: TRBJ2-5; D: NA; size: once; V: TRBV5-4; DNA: TGTGCCAGCAGCTTGCAGTCGTTACAACGGGGTTGGGGCCAAGAGACCCAGTACTTC; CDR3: CASSLQSLQRGWGQETQYF
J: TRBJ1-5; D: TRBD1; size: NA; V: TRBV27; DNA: TGTGCCAGCAGTTTAAACAGGGGGTATAGCAATCAGCCCCAGCATTTT; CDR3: CASSLNRGYSNQPQHF
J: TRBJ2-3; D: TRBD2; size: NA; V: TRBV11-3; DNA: TGTGCCAGCAGCTTGACCGGGACTAGCGGGGCGAAAGATACGCAGTATTTT; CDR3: CASSLTGTSGAKDTQYF
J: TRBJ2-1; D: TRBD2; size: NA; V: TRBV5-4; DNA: TGTGCCAGCAGCTTTGGGCGGGGGGAGCAGTTCTTC; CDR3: CASSFGRGEQFF
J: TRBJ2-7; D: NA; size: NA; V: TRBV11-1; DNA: TGTGCCAGCAGCTTAGTTCTGGGGACGACTGGGGAGCAGTACTTC; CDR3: CASSLVLGTTGEQYF
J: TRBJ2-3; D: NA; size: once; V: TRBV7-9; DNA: TGTGCCAGCAGCCTACAGAGCACAGATACGCAGTATTTT; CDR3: CASSLQSTDTQYF
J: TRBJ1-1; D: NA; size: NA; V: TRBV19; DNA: TGTGCCAGTATAGAGGGGAGTCGGCCGACTGAAGCTTTCTTT; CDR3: CASIEGSRPTEAFF
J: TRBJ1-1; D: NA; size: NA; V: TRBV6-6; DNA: TGTGCCAGCAATCCTATCCGAGGGTGGACTGAAGCTTTCTTT; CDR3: CASNPIRGWTEAFF
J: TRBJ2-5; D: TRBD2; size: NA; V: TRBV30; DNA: TGTGCCTGGAGTGTACTGGGCGGGGGTTCAGAGACCCAGTACTTC; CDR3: CAWSVLGGGSETQYF
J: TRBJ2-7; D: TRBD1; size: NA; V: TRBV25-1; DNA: TGTGCCAGCAGCGGACCCGGGACAGGGTTGAGGGACGAGCAGTACTTC; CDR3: CASSGPGTGLRDEQYF
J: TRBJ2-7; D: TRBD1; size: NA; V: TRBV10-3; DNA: TGTGCCATCAGGCCGGGACAGGGGGTAACCTACGAGCAGTACTTC; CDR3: CAIRPGQGVTYEQYF
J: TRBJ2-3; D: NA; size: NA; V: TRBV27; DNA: TGTGCCAGCAGACTGGAGCCCGACACAGATACGCAGTATTTT; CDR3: CASRLEPDTDTQYF
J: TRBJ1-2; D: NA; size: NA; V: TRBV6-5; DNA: TGTGCCAGCAGTAGTAGGACGGCCGGCGGCTACACCTTC; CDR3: CASSSRTAGGYTF
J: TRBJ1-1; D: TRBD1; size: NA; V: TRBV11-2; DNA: TGTGCCAGCAGCTCTCAGGGGGGGTACACTGAAGCTTTCTTT; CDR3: CASSSQGGYTEAFF
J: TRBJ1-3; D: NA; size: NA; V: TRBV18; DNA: TGTGCCAGCTCACCAGCCACCGGGACGACAGGAAACACCATATATTTT; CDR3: CASSPATGTTGNTIYF
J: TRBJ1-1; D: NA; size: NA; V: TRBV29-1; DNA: TGCAGCGTCCTCTACCTGATGGTTCCGGAAGCTTTCTTT; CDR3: CSVLYLMVPEAFF
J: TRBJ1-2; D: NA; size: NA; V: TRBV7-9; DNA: TGTGCCAGCAGCCCAGGGTATAACTATGGCTACACCTTC; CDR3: CASSPGYNYGYTF
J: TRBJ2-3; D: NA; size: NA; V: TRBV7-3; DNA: TGTGCCAGCAGCTTAACGACGTCGTCGCCTGAGCGGTATTTT; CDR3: CASSLTTSSPERYF
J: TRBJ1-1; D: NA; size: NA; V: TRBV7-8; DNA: TGTGCCAGCAGCTTAGCTTCCGGGAATGAAGCTTTCTTT; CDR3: CASSLASGNEAFF
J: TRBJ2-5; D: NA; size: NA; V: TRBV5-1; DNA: TGCGCCAGCAGCTTGGCCGGCAGTACGCAAGAGACCCAGTACTTC; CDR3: CASSLAGSTQETQYF